The T cell receptor beta chain described here comes from a study of Tregs in tolerant kidney transplant recipients. Study-wide findings and caveats: Validation in larger populations is needed because few patients were studied. No direct test of biological reproducibility was done here.

Unstimulated regulatory T cells (CD4+CD25+CD127-), CD4+CD25- non-regulatory cells, CD4 and CD8 cells were FACS-sorted from thawed PBMCs. The CDR3 covers 15 residues. Germline values: CDR1 MDHEN, CDR2 SYDVKM. The junction had 10 bases not matched to a gene; V was cut back by 5 bases and J by 7 bases. Some clones are missing from TCRdb's copy, which holds only in-frame ones; the method was immunoSEQ multiplex PCR. The table lists fewer than 80,000 clones, 85% to 90% of them singletons. In regard to this clone: Its cognate antigen is unknown.

The TCR sequence derives from a human donor who received a combined kidney and bone marrow transplant. V gene TRBV28 combines with J gene TRBJ1-4; 7 bases map to TRBD1. Sequencing was performed on CD4+ T cells from blood, taken before the transplant. Here the CDR3 DNA reads TGTGCCAGCAGTCACCAAGACAGGGTGGGTGAAAAACTGTTTTTT. Amino acids: CASSHQDRVGEKLFF.